The 18 T cell receptor beta chains reported below all come from one sample, sequenced in a study of cytotoxic CD8 clonotypes in ibrutinib-treated CLL. TCRdb keeps only in-frame clones here, not all; method: immunoSEQ multiplex PCR. Of some 120,000 clones in the sample, under 90% were seen once. Sequencing was performed on PBMCs, taken after 24 months of ibrutinib treatment. The receptors were gathered from a human donor with chronic lymphocytic leukemia.

This clone was seen a handful of times. The rearrangement links TRBV5-6 to TRBJ2-1, with D unclear. The CDR3 covers 13 residues. Germline CDR1 SGHDT, CDR2 YYEEEE. Trimming removed 4 bases from V and 6 bases from J, with 11 bases in between. The CDR3 DNA reads TGTGCCAGCAGCCCTTCGCCGTTCAATGAGCAGTTCTTC. Residues: CASSPSPFNEQFF.

This clone was observed a few times. The V call is TRBV7-9, the J call TRBJ1-2; 7 bases fit TRBD1. CDR1 SEHNR and CDR2 FQNEAQ come from the germline V gene (reference sequence). The CDR3 is 13 residues long. With 5 bases clipped from V and 7 bases from J, the junction kept 7 bases outside the gene matches. CDR3 sequence reads: CASSPQGVGGYTF. DNA for the CDR3: TGTGCCAGCAGCCCGCAGGGGGTTGGTGGCTACACCTTC. The whole variable domain, remainder taken from reference TRBV7-9 and TRBJ1-2, is DTGVSQNPRHKITKRGQNVTFRCDPISEHNRLYWYRQTLGQGPEFLTYFQNEAQLEKSRLLSDRFSAERPKGSFSTLEIQRTEQGDSAMYLCASSPQGVGGYTFGSGTRLTVV.

This clone was detected only once. This rearrangement joins TRBV18 to TRBJ1-1; D not resolved. CDR3 size: 13 residues. The germline V gene encodes CDR1 KGHSH and CDR2 LQKENI. Deletions cut 5 bases from V and 0 bases from J, with 7 bases between. Here the CDR3 reads CASSTDMNTEAFF. CDR3 bases: TGTGCCAGCTCAACAGATATGAACACTGAAGCTTTCTTT.

The chain has TRBV5-4 and TRBJ1-1, with TRBD1 identical over 7 bases. The CDR3 is made up of 16 amino acids. Losses at the gene ends were 4 bases for V and 3 bases for J; bases not matched to a gene: 12. From germline, CDR1 is SGHNT and CDR2 YYREEE (reference sequence). The CDR3 sequence is CASSRGTASRDTEAFF. The CDR3 nucleotides are TGTGCCAGCAGCCGCGGGACAGCAAGTAGGGACACTGAAGCTTTCTTT.

The V call is TRBV5-6, the J call TRBJ2-6; TRBD1 might be the D (6 bases). CDR1 is SGHDT, CDR2 YYEEEE, per germline. Trimming pared 5 bases from V and 4 bases from J, leaving 19 bases between. CDR3 length: 17 amino acids. CDR3 DNA sequence: TGTGCCAGCAGTGATTCTACAGGGTATTCGGGGGCCAACGTCCTGACTTTC. As protein: CASSDSTGYSGANVLTF.

V and J are TRBV5-1 and TRBJ1-3, with TRBD1 matching over 8 bases. CDR3 length: 13 residues. Per the germline V gene, CDR1 is SGHRS and CDR2 is YFSETQ. Trimming removed 4 bases from V and 8 bases from J; junction bases left unmatched: 5. The CDR3 spells CASSLQGADTIYF. In DNA, the CDR3 is TGCGCCAGCAGCCTGCAGGGGGCGGACACCATATATTTT.

The chain recombines TRBV5-1 with TRBJ1-2; D is uncertain. This CDR3 comprises 14 residues. The germline CDR1 and CDR2 sequences are SGHRS and YFSETQ. Trimming pared 1 base from V and 4 bases from J, leaving 11 bases between. This chain's CDR3 is CASSLLGRLYGYTF. The DNA for the CDR3 is TGCGCCAGCAGCTTGCTTGGCAGACTCTATGGCTACACCTTC.

The CDR3 nucleotides are TGTGCCAGCAGGGCCTTCTCTGGAAACACCATATATTTT. Encoded protein: CASRAFSGNTIYF. V is TRBV6-5 and J is TRBJ1-3; no clear D gene. Germline assignment: CDR1 MNHEY and CDR2 SVGAGI. Between the trimmed V and J ends, which lost 6 bases and 0 bases, there was a span of 6 bases. The CDR3 spans 13 residues.

This sequence joins TRBV28 and TRBJ1-6; TRBD1 might be the D (6 bases). Germline V gene data show CDR1 as MDHEN and CDR2 as SYDVKM. The CDR3 consists of 14 residues. V lost 6 bases and J lost 12, with 18 bases in between. The CDR3 sequence is CASSLPIGGEPLHF. In DNA form, the CDR3 reads TGTGCCAGCAGCCTGCCGATAGGGGGGGAACCCCTCCACTTT.

The chain uses TRBV4-3 and TRBJ1-5, with TRBD1 identical over 7 bases. Germline CDR1 is LGHNA and CDR2 is YSLEER. This CDR3 region has 15 residues. With V trimmed by 3 bases and J by 1 base, 3 bases remained unmatched. CDR3 sequence reads: CASSHGTASNQPQHF. The DNA for the CDR3 is TGCGCCAGCAGCCACGGGACAGCCAGCAATCAGCCCCAGCATTTT.

The chain joins TRBV6-5 to TRBJ2-5; D is uncertain. V was pared by 2 bases and J by 4 bases, with 11 bases between. Germline V gene sequence: CDR1 MNHEY, CDR2 SVGAGI. The CDR3 runs 14 residues. The CDR3, as DNA: TGTGCCAGCAGTTACGGTGGGGTAGGAGAGACCCAGTACTTC. The encoded protein is CASSYGGVGETQYF.

This clone has a handful of counts. The rearrangement uses TRBV7-2 and TRBJ2-1; possible D gene TRBD1, 5 bases. Trimming pared 8 bases from V and 0 bases from J, leaving 14 bases between. This CDR3 comprises 15 residues. Germline CDR1 and CDR2: SGHTA and FQGNSA. The CDR3 sequence: CASGAAVSSYNEQFF. In DNA, the CDR3 is TGTGCCAGCGGGGCGGCGGTTAGCTCCTACAATGAGCAGTTCTTC. Complete variable domain (other parts from reference TRBV7-2 and TRBJ2-1): GAGVSQSPSNKVTEKGKDVELRCDPISGHTALYWYRQSLGQGLEFLIYFQGNSAPDKSGLPSDRFSAERTGGSVSTLTIQRTQQEDSAVYLCASGAAVSSYNEQFFGPGTRLTVL.

This rearrangement joins TRBV30 to TRBJ1-5; D is unclear. Germline CDR1 reads GTSNPN; CDR2 reads SVGIG (reference sequence). V lost 0 bases and J 9 bases, leaving 6 bases between the germline ends. CDR3 size: 11 residues. The CDR3 protein is CAWSVLGPQHF. In nucleotides, the CDR3 is TGTGCCTGGAGTGTACTGGGGCCCCAGCATTTT. Full variable domain (missing parts from reference TRBV30 and TRBJ1-5): SQTIHQWPATLVQPVGSPLSLECTVEGTSNPNLYWYRQAAGRGLQLLFYSVGIGQISSEVPQNLSASRPQDRQFILSSKKLLLSDSGFYLCAWSVLGPQHFGDGTRLSIL.

The chain couples TRBV10-3 to TRBJ1-3, with D perhaps matching TRBD1 (6 bases). CDR3 length: 14 amino acids. Germline lookup yields CDR1 ENHRY and CDR2 SYGVKD. V lost 7 bases, J lost 4 bases, and 14 bases lay in between. The CDR3 here is CAIKTTGPGNTIYF. The CDR3, as DNA: TGTGCCATCAAAACTACAGGGCCCGGAAACACCATATATTTT.

In this sample, this clone turned up a few times. J is TRBJ2-2 and V is TRBV6-4; D is uncertain. CDR3 length equals 16 residues. Germline V CDR1 and CDR2: MRHNA, SNTAGT. The V end lost 5 bases, the J end lost 0 bases, and 13 bases lay between the germline ends. The CDR3 region has the DNA TGTGCCAGCAGTCTCAGGCAGAACACGAACACCGGGGAGCTGTTTTTT. Protein sequence: CASSLRQNTNTGELFF.

This clone was detected a few times. This chain links TRBV2 with TRBJ1-5; no firm D call. Trimming shortened V by 5 bases and J by 5 bases, and 19 bases separated the two germline ends. The CDR3 sequence is 16 residues long. The germline gives CDR1 SNHLY, CDR2 FYNNEI. The CDR3 DNA follows: TGTGCCAGCAGTACCGGACGGACCAAGAGCGATCAGCCCCAGCATTTT. This sequence encodes CASSTGRTKSDQPQHF.

The rearrangement uses TRBV7-2 and TRBJ1-1, with TRBD1 as a possible D gene (6 bases). Trimming shortened V by 1 base and J by 12 bases, and 12 bases separated the two germline ends. Per the germline V gene, CDR1 is SGHTA and CDR2 is FQGNSA. CDR3 size: 12 residues. CDR3 DNA sequence: TGTGCCAGCAGCTTAGACCAGGGGCGGTCTTTCTTT. Its translation: CASSLDQGRSFF.

This chain uses TRBV5-1 with TRBJ2-5; D is unclear. Germline V gene sequence: CDR1 SGHRS, CDR2 YFSETQ. V was clipped by 0 bases and J by 5 bases, with 23 bases between them. The CDR3 spans 18 residues. This CDR3 reads CASSLAPVVTNPGETQYF. The CDR3 DNA reads as TGCGCCAGCAGCTTGGCCCCCGTGGTGACCAATCCCGGGGAGACCCAGTACTTC.